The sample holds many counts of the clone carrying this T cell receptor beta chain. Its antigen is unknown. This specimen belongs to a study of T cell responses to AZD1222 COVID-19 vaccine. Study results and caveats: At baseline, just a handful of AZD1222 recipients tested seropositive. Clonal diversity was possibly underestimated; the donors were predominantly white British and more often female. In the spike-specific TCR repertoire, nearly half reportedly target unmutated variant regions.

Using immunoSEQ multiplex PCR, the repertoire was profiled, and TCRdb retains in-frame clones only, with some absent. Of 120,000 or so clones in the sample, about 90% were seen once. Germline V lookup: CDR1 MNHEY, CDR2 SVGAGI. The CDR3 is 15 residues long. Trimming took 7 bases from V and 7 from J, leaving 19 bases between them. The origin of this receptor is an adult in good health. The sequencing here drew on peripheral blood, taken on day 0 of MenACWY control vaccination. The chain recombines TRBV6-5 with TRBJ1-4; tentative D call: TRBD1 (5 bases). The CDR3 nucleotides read TGTGCCAGCACCCTACAGGAAACGGGTTCTGAAAAACTGTTTTTT. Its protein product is CASTLQETGSEKLFF.